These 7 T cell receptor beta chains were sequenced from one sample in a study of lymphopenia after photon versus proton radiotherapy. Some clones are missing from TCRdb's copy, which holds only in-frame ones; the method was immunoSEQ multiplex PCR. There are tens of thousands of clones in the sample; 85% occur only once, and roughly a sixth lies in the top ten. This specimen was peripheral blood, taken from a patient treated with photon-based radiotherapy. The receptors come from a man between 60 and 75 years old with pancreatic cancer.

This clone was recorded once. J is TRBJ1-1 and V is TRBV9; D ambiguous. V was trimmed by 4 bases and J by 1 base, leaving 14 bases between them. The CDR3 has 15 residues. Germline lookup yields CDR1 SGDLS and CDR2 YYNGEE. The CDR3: CASSPRTTRNTEAFF. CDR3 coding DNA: TGTGCCAGCAGCCCTCGAACTACCAGGAACACTGAAGCTTTCTTT.

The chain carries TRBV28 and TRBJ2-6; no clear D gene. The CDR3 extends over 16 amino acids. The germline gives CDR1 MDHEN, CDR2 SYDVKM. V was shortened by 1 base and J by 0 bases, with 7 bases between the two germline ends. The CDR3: CASSLYGVSGANVLTF. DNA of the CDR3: TGTGCCAGCAGTTTATACGGAGTCTCTGGGGCCAACGTCCTGACTTTC.

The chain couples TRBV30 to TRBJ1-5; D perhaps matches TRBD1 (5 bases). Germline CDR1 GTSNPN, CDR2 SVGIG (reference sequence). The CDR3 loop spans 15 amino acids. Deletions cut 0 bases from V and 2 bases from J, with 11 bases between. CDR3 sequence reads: CAWSVDRGGNQPQHF. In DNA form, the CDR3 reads TGTGCCTGGAGTGTAGACCGGGGGGGCAATCAGCCCCAGCATTTT.

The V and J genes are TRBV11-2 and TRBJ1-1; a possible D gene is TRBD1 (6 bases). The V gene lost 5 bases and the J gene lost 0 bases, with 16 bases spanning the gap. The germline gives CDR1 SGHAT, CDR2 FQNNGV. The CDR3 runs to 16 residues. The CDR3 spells CASSPRGDFVNTEAFF. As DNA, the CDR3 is TGTGCCAGCAGCCCGAGGGGGGACTTTGTGAACACTGAAGCTTTCTTT. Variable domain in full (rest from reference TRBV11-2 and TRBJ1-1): EAGVAQSPRYKIIEKRQSVAFWCNPISGHATLYWYQQILGQGPKLLIQFQNNGVVDDSQLPKDRFSAERLKGVDSTLKIQPAKLEDSAVYLCASSPRGDFVNTEAFFGQGTRLTVV.

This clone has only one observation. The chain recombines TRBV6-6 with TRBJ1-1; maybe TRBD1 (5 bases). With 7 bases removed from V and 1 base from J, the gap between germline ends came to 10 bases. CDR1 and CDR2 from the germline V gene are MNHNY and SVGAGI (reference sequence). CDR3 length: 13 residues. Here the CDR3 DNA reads TGTGCCAGCACAGGCGGACAGAACACTGAAGCTTTCTTT. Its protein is CASTGGQNTEAFF.

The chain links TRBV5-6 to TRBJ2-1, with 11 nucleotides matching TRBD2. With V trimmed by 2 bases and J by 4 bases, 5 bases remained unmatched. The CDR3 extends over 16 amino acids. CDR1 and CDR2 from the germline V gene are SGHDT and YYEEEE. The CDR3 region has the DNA TGTGCCAGCAGCTTAACGGGACTAGCGGTGTACAATGAGCAGTTCTTC. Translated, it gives CASSLTGLAVYNEQFF.

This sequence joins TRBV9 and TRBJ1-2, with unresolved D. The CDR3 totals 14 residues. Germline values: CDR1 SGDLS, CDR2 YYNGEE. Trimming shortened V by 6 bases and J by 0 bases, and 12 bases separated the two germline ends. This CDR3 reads CASTSDGANYGYTF. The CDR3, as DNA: TGTGCCAGCACCTCAGACGGTGCTAACTATGGCTACACCTTC.